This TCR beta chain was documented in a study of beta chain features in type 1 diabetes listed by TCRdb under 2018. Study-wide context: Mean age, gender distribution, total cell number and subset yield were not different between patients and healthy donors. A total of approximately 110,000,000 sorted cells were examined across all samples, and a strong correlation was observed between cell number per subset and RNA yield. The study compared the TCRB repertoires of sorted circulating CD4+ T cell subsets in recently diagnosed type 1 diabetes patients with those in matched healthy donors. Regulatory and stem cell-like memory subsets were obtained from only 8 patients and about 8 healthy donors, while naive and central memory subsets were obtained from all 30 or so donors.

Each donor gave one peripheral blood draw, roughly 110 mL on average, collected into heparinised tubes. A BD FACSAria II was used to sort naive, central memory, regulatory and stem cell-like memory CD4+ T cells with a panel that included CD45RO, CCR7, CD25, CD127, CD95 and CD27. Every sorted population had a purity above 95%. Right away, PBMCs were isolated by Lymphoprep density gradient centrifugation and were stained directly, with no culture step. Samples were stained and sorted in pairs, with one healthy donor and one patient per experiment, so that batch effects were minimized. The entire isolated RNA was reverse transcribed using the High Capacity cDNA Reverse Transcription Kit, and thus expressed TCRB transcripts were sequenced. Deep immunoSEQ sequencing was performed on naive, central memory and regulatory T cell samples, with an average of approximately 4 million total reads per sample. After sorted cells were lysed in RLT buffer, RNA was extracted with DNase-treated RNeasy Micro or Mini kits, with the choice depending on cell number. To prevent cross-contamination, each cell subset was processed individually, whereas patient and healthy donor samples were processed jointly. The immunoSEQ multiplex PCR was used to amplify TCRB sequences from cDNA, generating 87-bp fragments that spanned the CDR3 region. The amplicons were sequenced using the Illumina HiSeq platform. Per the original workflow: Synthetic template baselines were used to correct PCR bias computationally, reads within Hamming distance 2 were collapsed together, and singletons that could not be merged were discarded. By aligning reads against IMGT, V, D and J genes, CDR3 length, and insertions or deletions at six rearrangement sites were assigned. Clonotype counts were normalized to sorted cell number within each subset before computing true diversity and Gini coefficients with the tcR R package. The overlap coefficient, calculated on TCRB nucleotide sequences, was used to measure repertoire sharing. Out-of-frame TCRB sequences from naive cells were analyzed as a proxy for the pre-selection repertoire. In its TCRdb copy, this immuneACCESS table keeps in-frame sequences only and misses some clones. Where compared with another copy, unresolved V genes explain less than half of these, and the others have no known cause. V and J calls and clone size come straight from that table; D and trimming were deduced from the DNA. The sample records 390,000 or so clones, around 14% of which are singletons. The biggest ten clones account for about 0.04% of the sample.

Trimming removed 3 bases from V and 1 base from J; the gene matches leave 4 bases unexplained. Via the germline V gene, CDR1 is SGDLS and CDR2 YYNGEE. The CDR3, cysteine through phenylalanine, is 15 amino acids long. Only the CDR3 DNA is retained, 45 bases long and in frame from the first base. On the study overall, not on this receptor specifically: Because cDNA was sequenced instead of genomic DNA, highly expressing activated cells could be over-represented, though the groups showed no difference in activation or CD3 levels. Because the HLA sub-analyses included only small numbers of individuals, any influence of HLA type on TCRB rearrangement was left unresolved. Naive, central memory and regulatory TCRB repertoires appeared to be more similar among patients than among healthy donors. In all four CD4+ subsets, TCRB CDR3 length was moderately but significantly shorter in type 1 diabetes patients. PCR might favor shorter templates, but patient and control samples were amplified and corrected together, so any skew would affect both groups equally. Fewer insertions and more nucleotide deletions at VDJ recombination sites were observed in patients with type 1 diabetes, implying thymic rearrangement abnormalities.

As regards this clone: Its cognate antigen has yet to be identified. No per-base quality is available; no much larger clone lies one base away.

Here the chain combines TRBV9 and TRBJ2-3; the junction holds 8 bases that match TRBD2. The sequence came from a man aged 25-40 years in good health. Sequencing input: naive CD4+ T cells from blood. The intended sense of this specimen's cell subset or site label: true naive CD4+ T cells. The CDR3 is CASSGSGGGTDTQYF. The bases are TGTGCCAGCAGCGGAAGCGGGGGCGGCACAGATACGCAGTATTTT.